This T cell receptor beta chain was profiled in a study of T cell responses to AZD1222 COVID-19 vaccine. Whole-study context: Analysis merged second doses at about 4 or about 12 weeks. Whole-study findings and limits: Recipients of AZD1222 seropositive at baseline numbered only 6 or 7. Nearly half of unique spike-specific TCRs reportedly avoided B.1.351 and B.1.1.7 mutated regions.

In the case of this clone: What it recognizes is unknown.

The repertoire was sequenced with immunoSEQ multiplex PCR; TCRdb's copy has only in-frame clones and lacks some. The sample carries 120,000 to 150,000 clones, 88% recorded once. The receptor comes from an adult in good health. The material was peripheral blood, obtained on day 0 of AZD1222 vaccination.

The CDR3 bases are TGCGCCAGCAGCCAAGGGACAGGGCCAACTAATGAAAAACTGTTTTTT. It is translated as CASSQGTGPTNEKLFF. The chain links TRBV4-1 to TRBJ1-4; TRBD1 matches 8 bases. CDR3 length: 16 amino acids. Trimming cost V 1 base and J 0 bases; bases outside gene matches: 1. The germline V gene has CDR1 MGHRA and CDR2 YSYEKL.